Listed below are T cell receptor beta chains from one sample, sequenced in a study of shared clonotypes between healthy human individuals. Data came from immunoSEQ multiplex PCR; TCRdb stores just in-frame clones and leaves some out. The sample carries about 1.5 million clones, 98% recorded once. The sequenced sample consisted of naive CD4+ T cells sorted from blood. The receptors shown here come from a man younger than 45 in good health. CDR3s include the opening cysteine and the closing phenylalanine or tryptophan. A D gene is named only where the DNA matches it firmly. Clone size is not always given. Where it is, it says once, few, many or a class for expanded clones.

clone size,D gene,V gene,J gene,CDR3 DNA,CDR3 protein
NA,TRBD2,TRBV6-5,TRBJ2-7,TGTGCCAGCAGTCACAGACTAGCGGGTGCCTACGAGCAGTACTTC,CASSHRLAGAYEQYF
NA,NA,TRBV15,TRBJ1-2,TGTGCCACCAGCAGTCGAGACAGCCTCTATGGCTACACCTTC,CATSSRDSLYGYTF
NA,NA,TRBV6-6,TRBJ1-2,TGTGCCAGCAGTCAAGGGGTCGCTGGCTACACCTTC,CASSQGVAGYTF
NA,NA,TRBV5-8,TRBJ2-7,TGTGCCAGCAGCCGTAGGGGCTTGAGCTCCTACGAGCAGTACTTC,CASSRRGLSSYEQYF
NA,TRBD1,TRBV7-7,TRBJ2-2,TGTGCCAGCAGCGCTCCCGGGACAGGGGGATCCGGGGAGCTGTTTTTT,CASSAPGTGGSGELFF
NA,NA,TRBV14,TRBJ2-7,TGTGCCAGCAGCCAACTCGGACAGTCTTCCTACGAGCAGTACTTC,CASSQLGQSSYEQYF
NA,TRBD2,TRBV6-1,TRBJ2-3,TGTGCCAGCAGTGCTACGCGGGAGATAGCAGATACGCAGTATTTT,CASSATREIADTQYF
NA,TRBD1,TRBV7-9,TRBJ1-5,TGTGCCAGCGCCTTCTCCACCGGGACAGGGGGTTTCAATCAGCCCCAGCATTTT,CASAFSTGTGGFNQPQHF
NA,NA,TRBV4-1,TRBJ2-7,TGCGCCAGCAGCCAAGAACAGGGACTTAGCTCCTACGAGCAGTACTTC,CASSQEQGLSSYEQYF
NA,NA,TRBV10-3,TRBJ1-2,TGTGCCATCAGTGAAACATCGGACTATGGCTACACCTTC,CAISETSDYGYTF
NA,TRBD2,TRBV4-1,TRBJ2-1,TGCGCCAGCAGCCAAGAAGTGAGCGGGAGTACCGCTGAGCAGTTCTTC,CASSQEVSGSTAEQFF
NA,NA,TRBV10-2,TRBJ2-1,TGCGCCAGCAGGCCGGAGAGCCAGAGTATCGATGAGCAGTTCTTC,CASRPESQSIDEQFF
NA,NA,TRBV5-4,TRBJ1-4,TGTGCCAGCAGCTTGGGACAGAAGCCTAGTAATGAAAAACTGTTTTTT,CASSLGQKPSNEKLFF
NA,NA,TRBV18,TRBJ2-3,TGTGCCAGCTCACCGGGTACGGGGGATACGCAGTATTTT,CASSPGTGDTQYF
NA,NA,TRBV29-1,TRBJ1-2,TGCAGCGTTGTTGGCAGTAACTATGGCTACACCTTC,CSVVGSNYGYTF
NA,TRBD1,TRBV30,TRBJ1-4,TGTGCCTGGAGCGCGGCGGACAGGCGGGGGGAAAAACTGTTTTTT,CAWSAADRRGEKLFF
NA,NA,TRBV29-1,TRBJ2-7,TGCAGCGTCGCCACTCGTCGGGCTTGGTCCTCCTACGAGCAGTACTTC,CSVATRRAWSSYEQYF
NA,TRBD2,TRBV9,TRBJ2-1,TGTGCCAGCAGCGTAGAGTTGGCGGGAGGATTGGTCGAGCAGTTCTTC,CASSVELAGGLVEQFF
NA,NA,TRBV7-2,TRBJ2-7,TGTGCCAGCAGCCAACACCATCTCTACGAGCAGTACTTC,CASSQHHLYEQYF
NA,NA,TRBV18,TRBJ2-7,TGTGCCAGCTCACCACCAGTCAGGAGCTCCTACGAGCAGTACTTC,CASSPPVRSSYEQYF
NA,TRBD1,TRBV11-2,TRBJ2-7,TGTGCCAGCAGCTTAGCGGCAGGGGGCCGAGCCTACGAGCAGTACTTC,CASSLAAGGRAYEQYF
NA,NA,TRBV7-2,TRBJ1-2,TGTGCCAGCAGCGACTCACTGCGTATTAATGGCTACACCTTC,CASSDSLRINGYTF
NA,TRBD1,TRBV7-2,TRBJ2-7,TGTGCCAGCAGCCCTACCTACAAGACAGGGCAATACTCCTACGAGCAGTACTTC,CASSPTYKTGQYSYEQYF
NA,NA,TRBV2,TRBJ2-7,TGTGCCAGCAGTTTGGACGGCTCCTACGAGCAGTACTTC,CASSLDGSYEQYF
NA,TRBD1,TRBV4-1,TRBJ1-2,TGCGCCAGCAGCCAAGTGGGGCAGGGGGCCCCTGGAGACTATGGCTACACCTTC,CASSQVGQGAPGDYGYTF
once,TRBD1,TRBV9,TRBJ2-3,TGTGCCAGCAGCGGCCGGGACAGGGGAATAGATACGCAGTATTTT,CASSGRDRGIDTQYF
once,NA,TRBV7-2,TRBJ1-3,TGTGCCAGCAGCTTAGCGCTGTGGGGGGGAAACACCATATATTTT,CASSLALWGGNTIYF